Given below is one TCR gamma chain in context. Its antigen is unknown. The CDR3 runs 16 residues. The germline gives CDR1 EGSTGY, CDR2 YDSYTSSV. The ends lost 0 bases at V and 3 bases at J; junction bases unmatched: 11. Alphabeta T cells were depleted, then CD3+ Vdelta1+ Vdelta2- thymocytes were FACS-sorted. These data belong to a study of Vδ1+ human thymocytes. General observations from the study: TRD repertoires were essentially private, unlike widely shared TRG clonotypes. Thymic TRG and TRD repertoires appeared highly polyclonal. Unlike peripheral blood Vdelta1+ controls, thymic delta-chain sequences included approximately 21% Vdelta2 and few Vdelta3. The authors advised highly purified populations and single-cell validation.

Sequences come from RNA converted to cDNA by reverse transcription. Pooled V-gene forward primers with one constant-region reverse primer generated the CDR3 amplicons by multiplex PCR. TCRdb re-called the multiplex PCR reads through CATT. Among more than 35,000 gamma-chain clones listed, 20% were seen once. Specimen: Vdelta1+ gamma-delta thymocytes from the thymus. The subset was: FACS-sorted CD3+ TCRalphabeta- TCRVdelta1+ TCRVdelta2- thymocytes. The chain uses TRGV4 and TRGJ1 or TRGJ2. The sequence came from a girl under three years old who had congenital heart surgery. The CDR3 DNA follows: TGTGCCACCTGGGATGGGCCCCACGAATTTTATTATAAGAAACTCTTT. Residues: CATWDGPHEFYYKKLF.